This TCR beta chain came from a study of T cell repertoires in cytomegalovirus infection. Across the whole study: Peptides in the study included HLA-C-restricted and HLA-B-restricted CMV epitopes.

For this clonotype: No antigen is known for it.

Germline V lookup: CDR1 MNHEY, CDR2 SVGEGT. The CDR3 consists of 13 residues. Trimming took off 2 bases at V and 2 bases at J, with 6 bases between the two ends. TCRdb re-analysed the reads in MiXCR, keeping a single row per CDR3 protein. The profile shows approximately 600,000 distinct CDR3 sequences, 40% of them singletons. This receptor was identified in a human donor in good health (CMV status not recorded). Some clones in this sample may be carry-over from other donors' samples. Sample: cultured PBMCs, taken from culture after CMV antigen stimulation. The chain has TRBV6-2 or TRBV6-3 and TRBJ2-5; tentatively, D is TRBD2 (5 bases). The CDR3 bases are TGTGCCAGCAGTTACCGGAGGCAAGAGACCCAGTACTTC. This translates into CASSYRRQETQYF.